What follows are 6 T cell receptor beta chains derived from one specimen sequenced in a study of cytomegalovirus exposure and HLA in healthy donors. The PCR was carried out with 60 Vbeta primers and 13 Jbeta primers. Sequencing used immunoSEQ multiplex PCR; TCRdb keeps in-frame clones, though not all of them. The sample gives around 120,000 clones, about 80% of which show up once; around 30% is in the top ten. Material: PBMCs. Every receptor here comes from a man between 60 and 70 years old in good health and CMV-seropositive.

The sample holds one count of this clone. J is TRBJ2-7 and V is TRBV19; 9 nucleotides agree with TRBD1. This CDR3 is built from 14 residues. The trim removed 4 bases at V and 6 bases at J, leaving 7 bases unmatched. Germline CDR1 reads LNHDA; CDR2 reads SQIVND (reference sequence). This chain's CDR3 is CASSTAGQGSEQYF. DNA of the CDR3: TGTGCCAGTAGTACCGCGGGACAGGGAAGCGAGCAGTACTTC.

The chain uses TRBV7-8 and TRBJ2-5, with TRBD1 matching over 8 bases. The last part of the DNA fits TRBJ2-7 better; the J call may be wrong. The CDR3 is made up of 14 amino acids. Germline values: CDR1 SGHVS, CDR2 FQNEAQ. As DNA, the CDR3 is TGTGCCAGCAGCTTAGGGGACAGGCCCTACGAGCAGTACTTC. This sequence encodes CASSLGDRPYEQYF.

The CDR3 nucleotides read TGTGCCAGCAGCCAAAGCGGGACAAACGGCTCACCCCTCCACTTT. Encoded protein: CASSQSGTNGSPLHF. The chain employs TRBV6-1 and TRBJ1-6; D possibly corresponds to TRBD1 (6 bases). The length of the CDR3 is 15 residues. In germline, CDR1 is MNHNS, CDR2 SASEGT. Trimming left V 6 bases short and J 10 bases short, with 19 bases between.

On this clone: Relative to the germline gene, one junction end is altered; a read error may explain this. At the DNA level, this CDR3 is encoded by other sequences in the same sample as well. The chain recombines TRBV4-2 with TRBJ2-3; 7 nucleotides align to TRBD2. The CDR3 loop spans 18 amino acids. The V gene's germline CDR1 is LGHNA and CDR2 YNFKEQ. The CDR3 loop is CASSQDQTSAFSTDTQYF. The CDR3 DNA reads TGTGCCAGCAGCCAAGATCAAACTAGCGCCTTCAGCACGGATACGCAGTATTTT.

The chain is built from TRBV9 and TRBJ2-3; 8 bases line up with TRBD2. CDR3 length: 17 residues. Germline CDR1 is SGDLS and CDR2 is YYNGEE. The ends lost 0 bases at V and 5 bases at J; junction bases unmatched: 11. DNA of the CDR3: TGTGCCAGCAGCGTAGGAACTAGCGGCCGAACGGGAGATACGCAGTATTTT. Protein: CASSVGTSGRTGDTQYF.

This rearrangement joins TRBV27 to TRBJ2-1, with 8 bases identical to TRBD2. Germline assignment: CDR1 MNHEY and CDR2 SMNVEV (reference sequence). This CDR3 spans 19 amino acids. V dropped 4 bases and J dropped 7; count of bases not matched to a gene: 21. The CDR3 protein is CASSSSTGGARHLRNEQFF. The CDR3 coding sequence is TGTGCCAGCAGTTCCTCTACGGGGGGGGCGAGGCACCTTAGGAATGAGCAGTTCTTC.